A selection of T cell receptor beta chains follows, all from one sample in a study of early T cells in non-severe SARS-CoV-2 infection. In TCRdb, the 5' RACE reads were re-called with MiXCR into one record per CDR3 protein. The sample lists 75,000 to 90,000 distinct CDR3 sequences; 9.5% to 15% were seen once. Sequencing used whole blood. The receptors were gathered from an adult who was a healthcare worker with PCR-confirmed SARS-CoV-2 infection or an uninfected control (not recorded which). CDR3s include the opening cysteine and the closing phenylalanine or tryptophan. A D gene is named only where the DNA matches it firmly. Size is omitted from some rows. Given values are once, few, many or a class for expanded clones.

j_gene,abundance,v_gene,d_gene,CDR3nt,CDR3aa
TRBJ2-5,many,TRBV2,.,TGTGCCAGCAGTGAATTGGACAGACACCAAGAGACCCAGTACTTC,CASSELDRHQETQYF
TRBJ2-1,few,TRBV7-9,.,TGTGCCAGCAGCCGACTTGGAGGCAATGAGCAGTTCTTC,CASSRLGGNEQFF
TRBJ1-2,few,TRBV27,.,TGTGCCAGCAGTTTATCGGTGGCAGCAAACAACTATGGCTACACCTTC,CASSLSVAANNYGYTF
TRBJ1-6,few,TRBV28,TRBD1,TGTGCCAGCAGCCAGGGGGCCCTCCACTTT,CASSQGALHF
TRBJ2-1,.,TRBV29-1,TRBD2,TGCAGCGTTGCCCGCCTAGCGGGATTGGATGAGCAGTTCTTC,CSVARLAGLDEQFF
TRBJ1-2,many,TRBV7-8,.,TGTGCCAGCAGCTTAGAGGGCAGAAACTATGGCTACACCTTC,CASSLEGRNYGYTF
TRBJ2-7,many,TRBV5-1,TRBD2,TGCGCCAGCAGCTTAGCGGGAGGCTACTCCTACGAGCAGTACTTC,CASSLAGGYSYEQYF
TRBJ2-1,many,TRBV6-2/TRBV6-3,TRBD2,TGTGCCAGCAACCCTACTAGCGGGAGTCACAATGAGCAGTTCTTC,CASNPTSGSHNEQFF
TRBJ1-2,many,TRBV7-2,.,TGTGCCAGCAGCTCAGACAGAGGACCCTATGGCTACACCTTC,CASSSDRGPYGYTF
TRBJ1-1,few,TRBV6-6,.,TGTGCCAGCAGTTCCGGGGCGTCTGAAGCTTTCTTT,CASSSGASEAFF
TRBJ1-5,.,TRBV28,.,TGTGCCAGCACAAACAGGGCTTCCAATCAGCCCCAGCATTTT,CASTNRASNQPQHF
TRBJ1-1,.,TRBV28,.,TGTGCCTCCCGCACAGTGAACACTGAAGCTTTCTTT,CASRTVNTEAFF
TRBJ1-2,many,TRBV9,.,TGTGCCAGCAGCGTAGCTACGGCCTATGGCTACACCTTC,CASSVATAYGYTF
TRBJ2-2,.,TRBV30,TRBD2,TGTGCCTGGATTCCTCCGGGAAGCGGGGGACTCGGGGAGCTGTTTTTT,CAWIPPGSGGLGELFF
TRBJ1-1,few,TRBV30,.,TGTGCCTGGATTCATACAGGGAGCCTCATGAACACTGAAGCTTTCTTT,CAWIHTGSLMNTEAFF
TRBJ2-7,few,TRBV12-3/TRBV12-4,.,TGTGCCAGCAGCAAGGGGGGGGTCGAGCAGTACTTC,CASSKGGVEQYF
TRBJ2-2,many,TRBV29-1,.,TGCAGCGTTGAGTCGAGCGGAAACGGGGAGCTGTTTTTT,CSVESSGNGELFF
TRBJ2-7,few,TRBV27,.,TGTGCCAGCAGGGGTAGAGGGTACGAGCAGTACTTC,CASRGRGYEQYF
TRBJ2-1,few,TRBV12-5,.,TGTGCTAGTGGTTTGATGTCTGGGGGATACAATGAGCAGTTCTTC,CASGLMSGGYNEQFF
TRBJ2-7,.,TRBV29-1,TRBD2,TGCAGCGTTGTGGCGGGAGGGTACGAGCAGTACTTC,CSVVAGGYEQYF
TRBJ1-2,many,TRBV12-3/TRBV12-4,.,TGTGCCAGCAGGCCCGGGACACCAAATAATGGCTACACCTTC,CASRPGTPNNGYTF
TRBJ2-2,.,TRBV11-2,.,TGTGCCAGCAGCCCCCGGCGGAACACCGGGGAGCTGTTTTTT,CASSPRRNTGELFF
TRBJ1-2,many,TRBV18,TRBD1,TGTGCCAGCTCACCTCTCCCGGGACAGGGGGCGCCCCGTGGCTACACCTTC,CASSPLPGQGAPRGYTF
TRBJ2-5,few,TRBV29-1,.,TGCAGCGTTGAAACCGAGAACCAAGAGACCCAGTACTTC,CSVETENQETQYF
TRBJ2-1,many,TRBV9,TRBD2,TGTGCCAGCAGCGTACTAGCGGGAGGTAATGAGCAGTTCTTC,CASSVLAGGNEQFF
TRBJ2-2,.,TRBV30,.,TGTGCCTGGAGTTGGGCAGGGAGACTCACCGGGGAGCTGTTTTTT,CAWSWAGRLTGELFF
TRBJ2-7,many,TRBV20-1,TRBD1,TGCAGTGCTTGGACAGGGGTGGGGCAGTACTTC,CSAWTGVGQYF
TRBJ1-5,many,TRBV7-2,.,TGTGCCAGCAGGCCAACCGGGACAAGTAATCAGCCCCAGCATTTT,CASRPTGTSNQPQHF
TRBJ1-5,many,TRBV27,.,TGTGCCAGCAGTTTAGAATATCTTGCACGGCTTAATCAGCCCCAGCATTTT,CASSLEYLARLNQPQHF
TRBJ1-4,.,TRBV4-3,.,TGCGCCAGCAGCCGCTTTGCAACTAATGAAAAACTGTTTTTT,CASSRFATNEKLFF
TRBJ2-5,.,TRBV28,.,TGTGCCAGCAGCCCCCCAGCAGGGCGAAAGACCCAGTACTTC,CASSPPAGRKTQYF
TRBJ1-5,many,TRBV6-2/TRBV6-3,.,TGTGCCAGCAGTTACTCCAGATCCGGGAATCAGCCCCAGCATTTT,CASSYSRSGNQPQHF
TRBJ2-7,many,TRBV28,.,TGTGCCAGCAGTGACCTATCGGTGGTTGGGGAGCAGTACTTC,CASSDLSVVGEQYF
TRBJ1-3,many,TRBV15,.,TGTGCCACCAGCAGAGACCGGGGCTCTGGAAACACCATATATTTT,CATSRDRGSGNTIYF
TRBJ2-7,many,TRBV7-9,.,TGTGCCAGCAGCTTAGGACAGAACTACGAGCAGTACTTC,CASSLGQNYEQYF
TRBJ1-1,few,TRBV28,.,TGTGCCAGCAGTTTACCGGGACCTTGGAACACTGAAGCTTTCTTT,CASSLPGPWNTEAFF
TRBJ1-1,.,TRBV30,.,TGTGCCGGCTATGGCACTGAAGCTTTCTTT,CAGYGTEAFF
TRBJ2-1,.,TRBV11-2,.,TGTGCCAGCAGCTCCTCTCCGGACGCGTACAATGAGCAGTTCTTC,CASSSSPDAYNEQFF
TRBJ1-5,.,TRBV7-8,.,TGTGCCAGCAGCTTTAAGGGCCCCTCGCAGCCCCAGCATTTT,CASSFKGPSQPQHF
TRBJ2-1,many,TRBV7-2,TRBD2,TGTGCCAGCAGCCCGACTAGCGGGTCGTTCAATGAGCAGTTCTTC,CASSPTSGSFNEQFF
TRBJ1-3,.,TRBV20-1,TRBD1,TGCAGTGCTCCCGACAGGGTCCAAGGAAACACCATATATTTT,CSAPDRVQGNTIYF
TRBJ1-4,.,TRBV7-9,.,TGTGCCAGCAGCTCAACAGGGATCGCAACTAATGAAAAACTGTTTTTT,CASSSTGIATNEKLFF
TRBJ1-2,.,TRBV29-1,.,TGCAGCGTTGTCTCCAGGGAATCGAACTATGGCTACACCTTC,CSVVSRESNYGYTF
TRBJ2-4,.,TRBV19,TRBD2,TGTGCCAGTAGTATAGCTAGCGGGATAAACATTCAGTACTTC,CASSIASGINIQYF
TRBJ1-1,.,TRBV27,.,TGTGCCAGCAGCGACTGGGTTACTGAAGCTTTCTTT,CASSDWVTEAFF
TRBJ2-1,few,TRBV5-1,TRBD2,TGCGCCAGCAGCCCGACTAGCGGGAGCGTCAATGAGCAGTTCTTC,CASSPTSGSVNEQFF
TRBJ1-6,few,TRBV5-1,.,TGCGCCAGCAGCGTAGACCAAACACCCCTCCACTTT,CASSVDQTPLHF
TRBJ1-5,few,TRBV27,.,TGTGCCAGCAGCTCGATCCAGACAGGTTATCAGCCCCAGCATTTT,CASSSIQTGYQPQHF
TRBJ2-7,few,TRBV10-3,.,TGTGCCATCAGTGACCTGGACGACGAGCAGTACTTC,CAISDLDDEQYF
TRBJ2-1,.,TRBV5-6,.,TGTGCCAGCAGCCGTATAACGAATGAGCAGTTCTTC,CASSRITNEQFF
TRBJ2-2,few,TRBV9,.,TGTGCCAGCAGCGGTCATTCCGGGGCGTACAACGGGGAGCTGTTTTTT,CASSGHSGAYNGELFF
TRBJ1-1,few,TRBV12-3/TRBV12-4,.,TGTGCCAGCAGCCCCACAGGGAGGGACACTGAAGCTTTCTTT,CASSPTGRDTEAFF